This entry describes one T cell receptor beta chain. Its specificity is not known. The data were produced by immunoSEQ multiplex PCR, yet TCRdb's version contains in-frame clones alone and is incomplete. Of more than 45,000 clones detected, about 90% appear once; the ten largest clones hold 1.5%. The entry originates in a study of pediatric ulcerative colitis. Colonoscopy and blood draw happened at the same time. Study outcomes and limitations: Compared with controls, ulcerative colitis showed greater blood-rectum clone sharing. All ulcerative colitis patients, but no controls, carried a couple of rectal clonotypes.

Input material: blood. This receptor was identified in a boy between 10 and 17 years old who was a control in a study of pediatric ulcerative colitis.

DNA for the CDR3: TGTGCCAGCAGTGAATGGTCTCCGGGGTTTGGCACAGATACGCAGTATTTT. It translates to CASSEWSPGFGTDTQYF. This sequence joins TRBV2 and TRBJ2-3; D is perhaps TRBD2 (5 bases). Per germline, CDR1 SNHLY and CDR2 FYNNEI. CDR3 length equals 17 residues. Trimming cost V 2 bases and J 1 base, with 16 bases left between them.